These T cell receptor beta chains were read from a single sample in a study of control samples from healthy donors and cancer patients. Profiled with immunoSEQ multiplex PCR; TCRdb holds only in-frame clones, not every one. The sample consists of 85,000 to 95,000 clones, around 80% of them appearing once. The sample comprised blood. The receptor source for this set is a woman aged 60-70 years in good health. The CDR3 runs from the conserved cysteine through the conserved F or W. D genes are given only for firm matches. A row's size may be missing; if present it is once, few, many or a size class.

v_call	d_call	j_call	clone_size	cdr3_aa	cdr3_nt
TRBV3-1/TRBV3-2	-	TRBJ2-3	-	CASSQVLRGRGTDTQYF	TGTGCCAGCAGCCAAGTGCTGCGGGGGCGGGGCACAGATACGCAGTATTTT
TRBV18	-	TRBJ2-5	-	CASSPPSVAETQYF	TGTGCCAGCTCACCACCTAGCGTAGCGGAGACCCAGTACTTC
TRBV4-3	TRBD1	TRBJ2-6	once	CASSQDAGQGFSGANVLTF	TGCGCCAGCAGCCAAGATGCTGGACAGGGTTTCTCTGGGGCCAACGTCCTGACTTTC
TRBV3-1/TRBV3-2	-	TRBJ2-7	-	CASSQADYEQYF	TGTGCCAGCAGCCAAGCAGACTACGAGCAGTACTTC
TRBV19	-	TRBJ1-2	-	CATQPTGSSFYGYTF	TGTGCCACCCAGCCCACCGGGTCCTCTTTCTATGGCTACACCTTC
TRBV2	-	TRBJ1-1	-	CASSLQGDNTEAFF	TGTGCCAGCAGCCTACAGGGAGATAACACTGAAGCTTTCTTT
TRBV7-2	-	TRBJ1-3	-	CASSLGKGPVISGNTIYF	TGTGCCAGCAGCTTAGGAAAAGGGCCAGTGATCTCTGGAAACACCATATATTTT
TRBV28	-	TRBJ1-2	-	CASSDANYGYTF	TGTGCCAGCAGCGATGCTAACTATGGCTACACCTTC
TRBV6-6	-	TRBJ2-7	-	CASSYSWGYEQYF	TGTGCCAGCAGTTACTCCTGGGGCTACGAGCAGTACTTC
TRBV28	-	TRBJ1-2	-	CASSPPALGGYTF	TGTGCCAGCAGTCCCCCGGCTCTGGGTGGCTACACCTTC
TRBV19	-	TRBJ2-2	-	CASSISVVGELFF	TGTGCCAGTAGTATTTCGGTAGTCGGGGAGCTGTTTTTT
TRBV7-2	-	TRBJ2-4	-	CASSPVGVAKNIQYF	TGTGCCAGCAGCCCCGTAGGGGTAGCCAAAAACATTCAGTACTTC
TRBV19	-	TRBJ2-5	once	CASSIAWRGEETQYF	TGTGCCAGTAGTATAGCCTGGCGGGGAGAAGAGACCCAGTACTTC
TRBV29-1	-	TRBJ1-2	once	CSAEDSLYGYTF	TGCAGCGCTGAGGACAGTCTCTATGGCTACACCTTC
TRBV7-2	-	TRBJ2-5	-	CASSWGPEAETQYF	TGTGCCAGCAGCTGGGGGCCAGAGGCGGAGACCCAGTACTTC
TRBV5-4	TRBD1	TRBJ1-2	few	CASRQGEVEGYTF	TGTGCCAGCAGGCAGGGGGAAGTAGAGGGCTACACCTTC
TRBV4-2	-	TRBJ1-5	few	CASSQPGTADQPQHF	TGTGCCAGCAGCCAGCCTGGGACTGCAGATCAGCCCCAGCATTTT
TRBV5-8	-	TRBJ2-7	few	CASSLGFWTASYEQYF	TGTGCCAGCAGCTTGGGATTTTGGACAGCCTCCTACGAGCAGTACTTC
TRBV3-1/TRBV3-2	-	TRBJ2-3	-	CASSRTPGLSTDTQYF	TGTGCCAGCAGCCGTACCCCGGGACTTAGCACAGATACGCAGTATTTT
TRBV19	-	TRBJ2-2	-	CASTVSWDTGELFF	TGTGCCAGTACCGTTAGTTGGGACACCGGGGAGCTGTTTTTT
TRBV2	-	TRBJ1-4	-	CASSEARSLRLNEKLFF	TGTGCCAGCAGTGAAGCGCGCAGCCTCAGGTTGAATGAAAAACTGTTTTTT
TRBV6-4	-	TRBJ2-3	-	CASSERGTDTQYF	TGTGCCAGCAGTGAACGGGGCACAGATACGCAGTATTTT
TRBV7-9	-	TRBJ1-1	few	CASSPRRNISTEAFF	TGTGCCAGCAGCCCCCGACGTAATATCAGCACTGAAGCTTTCTTT
TRBV6-5	TRBD1	TRBJ1-6	-	CASRLQGVNSPLHF	TGTGCCAGCAGATTACAGGGGGTCAATTCACCCCTCCACTTT
TRBV6-5	-	TRBJ1-6	-	CASSYSPSPKNSPLHF	TGTGCCAGCAGTTACTCTCCCAGTCCGAAGAATTCACCCCTCCACTTT
TRBV7-9	-	TRBJ2-3	-	CASSSIWGRTDTQYF	TGTGCCAGCAGCTCGATCTGGGGTCGCACAGATACGCAGTATTTT
TRBV29-1	-	TRBJ2-3	-	CSVVGAWPGAFTDTQYF	TGCAGCGTTGTCGGTGCTTGGCCAGGAGCCTTCACAGATACGCAGTATTTT
TRBV9	-	TRBJ1-2	-	CASSVGILPSYGYTF	TGTGCCAGCAGCGTAGGTATCCTCCCCTCCTATGGCTACACCTTC
TRBV29-1	-	TRBJ1-2	once	CSVESRDRATYGYTF	TGCAGCGTTGAGAGCCGGGACCGAGCTACCTATGGCTACACCTTC
TRBV4-3	-	TRBJ1-2	-	CASSQGTAYGYTF	TGCGCCAGCAGCCAAGGGACGGCTTATGGCTACACCTTC
TRBV20-1	-	TRBJ2-3	-	CSASVPPDTQYF	TGCAGTGCTAGTGTGCCCCCAGATACGCAGTATTTT
TRBV6-1	-	TRBJ1-6	-	CASSEQQYNSPLHF	TGTGCCAGCAGTGAACAGCAATATAATTCACCCCTCCACTTT
TRBV5-5	-	TRBJ1-2	few	CASSLAGASNYGYTF	TGTGCCAGCAGCTTAGCCGGGGCGAGCAACTATGGCTACACCTTC
TRBV24-1	TRBD1	TRBJ2-1	-	CATSDPGQGPGEQFF	TGTGCCACCAGTGACCCCGGACAGGGGCCCGGTGAGCAGTTCTTC
TRBV29-1	TRBD1	TRBJ2-7	-	CSVAGDRAYEQYF	TGCAGCGTTGCGGGGGACAGGGCCTACGAGCAGTACTTC
TRBV7-2	TRBD1	TRBJ1-2	-	CASRKGQGAGGYTF	TGTGCCAGCAGAAAAGGACAGGGGGCGGGAGGCTACACCTTC
TRBV29-1	-	TRBJ1-2	-	CSVDQGSGYTF	TGCAGCGTTGACCAGGGAAGTGGCTACACCTTC
TRBV28	TRBD1	TRBJ1-1	-	CASRRPQGVTEAFF	TGTGCCAGCAGGCGACCACAGGGGGTTACTGAAGCTTTCTTT
TRBV15	-	TRBJ1-5	-	CATSREGTGQPQHF	TGTGCCACCAGCAGAGAGGGAACAGGGCAGCCCCAGCATTTT